Presented here are 24 T cell receptor beta chains from one specimen sequenced in a study of cytomegalovirus exposure and HLA in healthy donors. The PCR had 60 Vbeta and 13 Jbeta primers. Assay: immunoSEQ multiplex PCR; the TCRdb copy retains only in-frame clones and omits some. Seen here are 90,000 to 120,000 clones, 55% to 65% observed once, and the top ten hold 3.5% to 4%. Sequenced: PBMCs. The receptors shown here come from a man aged 25 to 45 in good health and CMV-seropositive.

The chain uses TRBV11-3 and TRBJ2-5; 8 nucleotides agree with TRBD1. J gave up 4 bases and V 1 base, and 8 bases lay outside the gene matches. CDR1 is SGHNT, CDR2 YENEEA, per germline. This CDR3 has 16 residues. CDR3 DNA: TGTGCCAGCAGCTTAGGGACAGGGATAGGGGGAGAGACCCAGTACTTC. Translated: CASSLGTGIGGETQYF. The full variable domain, rest sourced from reference TRBV11-3 and TRBJ2-5, is EAGVVQSPRYKIIEKKQPVAFWCNPISGHNTLYWYLQNLGQGPELLIRYENEEAVDDSQLPKDRFSAERLKGVDSTLKIQPAELGDSAVYLCASSLGTGIGGETQYFGPGTRLLVL.

The chain uses TRBV5-1 and TRBJ2-1, with no clear D. The CDR3 has 14 amino acids. V lost 0 bases and J lost 3, with 7 bases in between. Germline CDR1 reads SGHRS; CDR2 reads YFSETQ. The CDR3 here is CASSLDTFYNEQFF. The CDR3, as DNA: TGCGCCAGCAGCTTGGACACATTCTACAATGAGCAGTTCTTC.

The V call is TRBV7-8, the J call TRBJ1-5; 7 nucleotides align to TRBD1. With V trimmed by 5 bases and J by 4 bases, 5 bases remained unmatched. The CDR3 extends over 14 amino acids. Germline CDR1 is SGHVS and CDR2 is FQNEAQ. The CDR3 DNA sequence: TGTGCCAGCAGCAGACAGGGATCTAATCAGCCCCAGCATTTT. This codes for CASSRQGSNQPQHF.

For the CDR3, the DNA is TGTGCCAGCAGCTTAGATGGCCGGGTCGGCACCGGGGAGCTGTTTTTT. Protein: CASSLDGRVGTGELFF. The gene calls are TRBV11-2 and TRBJ2-2; D remains unclear. Trimming left V 0 bases short and J 4 bases short, with 12 bases between. CDR1 SGHAT and CDR2 FQNNGV come from the germline V gene. CDR3 length: 16 amino acids. The full variable domain, with the rest looked up from reference TRBV11-2 and TRBJ2-2, is EAGVAQSPRYKIIEKRQSVAFWCNPISGHATLYWYQQILGQGPKLLIQFQNNGVVDDSQLPKDRFSAERLKGVDSTLKIQPAKLEDSAVYLCASSLDGRVGTGELFFGEGSRLTVL.

V is TRBV10-3 and J is TRBJ2-5, with D possibly matching TRBD2 (6 bases). CDR1 ENHRY and CDR2 SYGVKD come from the germline V gene. The CDR3 sequence is 13 residues long. The V gene lost 11 bases and the J gene lost 4 bases, with 17 bases spanning the gap. CDR3 residues: CASALGRGETQYF. The CDR3 DNA sequence: TGTGCCTCCGCCCTCGGGCGGGGAGAGACCCAGTACTTC.

There are a few counts of this clone. This chain joins TRBV27 and TRBJ1-1; possible D gene TRBD1, 6 bases. CDR3 size: 14 residues. V was shortened by 3 bases and J by 4 bases, with 12 bases between the two germline ends. The germline V gene encodes CDR1 MNHEY and CDR2 SMNVEV (reference sequence). CDR3 amino acids: CASSLGAGATEAFF. CDR3 sequence (DNA): TGTGCCAGCAGTTTGGGGGCTGGGGCCACTGAAGCTTTCTTT.

This clone was seen only a few times. The chain couples TRBV6-4 to TRBJ2-1; TRBD2 aligns across 9 bases. CDR3 size: 14 residues. V shed 3 bases and J 8 bases; nucleotides not matched to a gene: 5. CDR1 and CDR2 from the germline V gene are MRHNA and SNTAGT. The CDR3 protein is CASSELAGGDEQFF. The CDR3 DNA is TGTGCCAGCAGTGAACTAGCGGGCGGCGATGAGCAGTTCTTC.

This clone appeared a few times. This chain links TRBV25-1 with TRBJ1-2, with a tentative D call TRBD1 (5 bases). Germline CDR1 is MGHDK and CDR2 is SYGVNS. Trimming took 1 base from V and 4 from J, leaving 10 bases between them. There are 14 residues in the CDR3. CDR3 nucleotide sequence: TGTGCCAGCAGTGAATGGGGGGACCGCTATGGCTACACCTTC. Translation gives CASSEWGDRYGYTF.

This chain uses TRBV27 with TRBJ1-1; tentatively, D is TRBD1 (6 bases). Between the trimmed V and J ends, which lost 6 bases and 1 base, there was a span of 18 bases. The CDR3 is made up of 16 amino acids. Looked up from germline, CDR1 is MNHEY and CDR2 is SMNVEV (reference sequence). The CDR3 bases are TGTGCCAGCAGATCTACAGGGACGTTGGGGAACACTGAAGCTTTCTTT. Translating it yields CASRSTGTLGNTEAFF.

This rearrangement joins TRBV6-1 to TRBJ2-6; D gene unclear. V lost 4 bases and J 4 bases, leaving 5 bases between the germline ends. Germline CDR1 is MNHNS and CDR2 is SASEGT. The CDR3 is made up of 13 amino acids. The CDR3 DNA sequence: TGTGCCAGCAGTGTTCTGGGGGCCAACGTCCTGACTTTC. This translates into CASSVLGANVLTF.

This sequence joins TRBV5-6 and TRBJ2-5, with 8 nucleotides matching TRBD1. The junction had 7 bases not matched to a gene; V was cut back by 4 bases and J by 5 bases. The CDR3 is made up of 14 amino acids. Germline V gene lookup returns CDR1 SGHDT and CDR2 YYEEEE. The CDR3 here is CASSHGTGGETQYF. CDR3 in DNA: TGTGCCAGCAGCCACGGGACAGGAGGGGAGACCCAGTACTTC.

The chain recombines TRBV5-1 with TRBJ2-7; tentatively, D is TRBD1 (6 bases). V lost 6 bases to trimming and J lost 2 bases, with 18 bases between them. In germline, CDR1 is SGHRS, CDR2 YFSETQ. This CDR3 has 15 residues. The CDR3 region is CASTRGVGDTYEQYF. The CDR3 DNA follows: TGCGCCAGCACCCGAGGGGTAGGGGACACCTACGAGCAGTACTTC.

This clone has just a few counts. Other DNA sequences in this specimen translate into the identical CDR3. V gene TRBV11-2 combines with J gene TRBJ1-4; 9 bases are shared with TRBD1. Germline assignment: CDR1 SGHAT and CDR2 FQNNGV. Trimming removed 2 bases from V and 7 bases from J; junction bases left unmatched: 5. The CDR3 runs 15 residues. The CDR3 nucleotides read TGTGCCAGCAGCTTATCAACAGGGGGCAGTGAAAAACTGTTTTTT. This gives the protein CASSLSTGGSEKLFF.

This sequence joins TRBV21-1 and TRBJ2-7; TRBD2 was called by the table and not checked on the DNA. TRBV21-1 is a documented pseudogene. CDR3 size: 17 residues. The CDR3 here is CASRFREGSGFRYEQYF. In nucleotides, the CDR3 is TGTGCCAGCAGGTTCAGGGAGGGGTCTGGCTTTAGGTACGAGCAGTACTTC.

The chain combines TRBV11-2 with TRBJ2-3, with TRBD1 matching over 10 bases. Germline lookup yields CDR1 SGHAT and CDR2 FQNNGV. V dropped 3 bases and J dropped 3; count of bases not matched to a gene: 6. CDR3 length equals 16 residues. The CDR3 DNA follows: TGTGCCAGCAGCTTTGGGACAGGGGACGGTACAGATACGCAGTATTTT. As protein: CASSFGTGDGTDTQYF.

V is TRBV19 and J is TRBJ1-2; D unresolved. The CDR3 consists of 14 residues. V lost 3 bases, J lost 0 bases, and 8 bases lay in between. Per the germline V gene, CDR1 is LNHDA and CDR2 is SQIVND (reference sequence). The CDR3 loop is CASSITEANYGYTF. Here the CDR3 DNA reads TGTGCCAGTAGTATTACAGAAGCTAACTATGGCTACACCTTC.

This clone was picked up one time. The chain recombines TRBV18 with TRBJ1-2; 9 bases are a match to TRBD1. CDR1 KGHSH and CDR2 LQKENI come from the germline V gene. This CDR3 region has 14 residues. With 2 bases clipped from V and 8 bases from J, the junction kept 6 bases outside the gene matches. The CDR3 region has the DNA TGTGCCAGCTCACCAACCGGGACAGGGAAGGGCTACACCTTC. Translating it yields CASSPTGTGKGYTF.

The chain has TRBV16 and TRBJ1-6; D gene ambiguous. The CDR3 covers 14 residues. Germline values: CDR1 KGHSY, CDR2 FQNENV. V was pared by 0 bases and J by 15 bases, with 15 bases between. The CDR3 reads CASSQSSGGSLLHF. The CDR3 region has the DNA TGTGCCAGCAGCCAATCCTCAGGTGGGTCGCTCCTCCACTTT.

This clone has just one count. J is TRBJ2-3 and V is TRBV4-1; TRBD2 might be the D (5 bases). V lost 3 bases and J 3 bases, leaving 13 bases between the germline ends. The germline V gene encodes CDR1 MGHRA and CDR2 YSYEKL. This CDR3 is built from 15 residues. CDR3 nucleotide sequence: TGCGCCAGCAGCCACCCTTACGGGGAGACAGATACGCAGTATTTT. It codes for CASSHPYGETDTQYF.

The chain has TRBV5-1 and TRBJ2-2, with 7 positions matching TRBD1. CDR3 size: 14 residues. Germline V lookup: CDR1 SGHRS, CDR2 YFSETQ. V was clipped by 5 bases and J by 1 base; unmatched bases: 2. The DNA for the CDR3 is TGCGCCAGCAGTTGGACAGGGAACACCGGGGAGCTGTTTTTT. Translated: CASSWTGNTGELFF.

This clone was counted a single time. The gene calls are TRBV19 and TRBJ1-4; D may be TRBD1 (5 bases). V lost 4 bases to trimming and J lost 7 bases, with 7 bases between them. The germline CDR1 and CDR2 sequences are LNHDA and SQIVND (reference sequence). The CDR3 consists of 12 residues. CDR3 protein: CASSKGLEKLFF. DNA for the CDR3: TGTGCCAGTAGTAAGGGACTTGAAAAACTGTTTTTT.

The chain recombines TRBV6-1 with TRBJ2-5; TRBD1 might be the D (6 bases). With the DNA end fitting TRBJ2-7 better, the J assignment may be wrong. The CDR3 contains 14 residues. The germline gives CDR1 MNHNS, CDR2 SASEGT. The CDR3 loop reads CASSEPARGHEQYF. As DNA, the CDR3 is TGTGCCAGCAGTGAACCGGCCAGGGGCCACGAGCAGTACTTC.

The chain carries TRBV11-2 and TRBJ2-5, with 7 bases identical to TRBD1. J gave up 5 bases and V 5 bases, and 8 bases lay outside the gene matches. The CDR3 runs 14 residues. The germline gives CDR1 SGHAT, CDR2 FQNNGV. This CDR3 is CASSLTGVMETQYF. The CDR3, as DNA: TGTGCCAGCAGCCTAACAGGGGTGATGGAGACCCAGTACTTC.

The rearrangement uses TRBV7-2 and TRBJ1-2, with 8 bases identical to TRBD1. This CDR3 has 13 residues. The J segment lost 4 bases and the V segment lost 4 bases, leaving 2 bases of the junction unmatched. Germline V gives CDR1 SGHTA, CDR2 FQGNSA. CDR3 DNA: TGTGCCAGCAGCTCCGACAGGGGCTATGGCTACACCTTC. It specifies CASSSDRGYGYTF.